The next 21 T cell receptor beta chains were all read from a single sample in a study of shared clonotypes between healthy human individuals. TCRdb's copy holds only in-frame clones and misses some; the assay was immunoSEQ multiplex PCR. The sample contains approximately 2.5 million clones, around 94% of which appear only once. Sequenced sample: naive CD4+ T cells sorted from blood. Subset defined: CD45RA+ positively selected. The receptor set was obtained from a man younger than 35 in good health.

The CDR3 DNA reads TGTGCTAGTGGTAGCCCGGGGGGGGCAAGCTCCTACGAGCAGTACTTC. Translated, it gives CASGSPGGASSYEQYF. The J gene is TRBJ2-7, the V gene TRBV12-5; 8 bases are a match to TRBD2. The V segment lost 5 bases and the J segment 0 bases; nucleotides outside the gene matches: 9. The CDR3 covers 16 residues. Germline V gives CDR1 LGHNT, CDR2 FRNRAP.

The chain employs TRBV4-1 and TRBJ2-1; D not certain. Germline CDR1 and CDR2: MGHRA and YSYEKL. There are 16 residues in the CDR3. Trimming cost V 4 bases and J 6 bases, with 19 bases left between them. This chain's CDR3 is CASSPAPSSRSNEQFF. The CDR3 nucleotides read TGCGCCAGCAGCCCGGCCCCTTCGAGTAGAAGCAATGAGCAGTTCTTC.

The V and J genes are TRBV18 and TRBJ2-7; TRBD2 matches 9 bases. The CDR3 has 15 residues. Germline CDR1 and CDR2: KGHSH and LQKENI. The junction had 11 bases not matched to a gene; V was cut back by 4 bases and J by 7 bases. The CDR3 DNA reads as TGTGCCAGCTCACTACGCGGGACTAGCTCAGGAGAGCAGTACTTC. Its translation is CASSLRGTSSGEQYF.

The rearrangement links TRBV7-2 to TRBJ2-5, with unresolved D. Germline-derived CDR1 and CDR2 are SGHTA and FQGNSA. The CDR3 is made up of 13 amino acids. Trimming took off 6 bases at V and 10 bases at J, with 18 bases between the two ends. The CDR3 DNA reads as TGTGCCAGCAGTCCCCCGGCCCCCGGCGGCCAGTACTTC. Its translation is CASSPPAPGGQYF.

Comments on this clone: The junction shows a germline mismatch at one end, possibly a read error. The chain couples TRBV18 to TRBJ1-1; D unclear. Per germline, CDR1 KGHSH and CDR2 LQKENI. The CDR3 extends over 14 amino acids. CDR3 in DNA: TGTGCCAGCACACCCCTCTCCCAGAACACTGAAGCTTTCTTT. Its translation: CASTPLSQNTEAFF. Drawing the rest from reference TRBV18 and TRBJ1-1, the complete variable domain is NAGVMQNPRHLVRRRGQEARLRCSPMKGHSHVYWYRQLPEEGLKFMVYLQKENIIDESGMPKERFSAEFPKEGPSILRIQQVVRGDSAAYFCASTPLSQNTEAFFGQGTRLTVV.

V and J are TRBV6-4 and TRBJ2-2, with D tentatively TRBD1 (6 bases). CDR3 length equals 14 residues. Trimming took 5 bases from V and 1 from J, leaving 8 bases between them. CDR1 is MRHNA and CDR2 is SNTAGT in the germline V gene. CDR3 sequence reads: CASSTGWNTGELFF. CDR3 in DNA: TGTGCCAGCAGTACAGGGTGGAACACCGGGGAGCTGTTTTTT.

Concerning this clone: Other DNA sequences in this sample translate to the same CDR3. The CDR3 sequence: CASSRGETQYF. CDR3 bases: TGTGCCAGCAGCCGGGGAGAGACCCAGTACTTC. The rearrangement links TRBV28 to TRBJ2-5; D perhaps matches TRBD2 (5 bases). Germline V gene data show CDR1 as MDHEN and CDR2 as SYDVKM. This CDR3 is 11 amino acids long. V lost 6 bases to trimming and J lost 4 bases, with 6 bases between them.

V gene TRBV5-1 combines with J gene TRBJ2-1, with 7 nucleotides matching TRBD2. The germline V gene has CDR1 SGHRS and CDR2 YFSETQ. The CDR3 spans 13 residues. With V trimmed by 4 bases and J by 6 bases, 4 bases remained unmatched. CDR3 DNA sequence: TGCGCCAGCAGCAAAACTAGCGTCAATGAGCAGTTCTTC. Translating it yields CASSKTSVNEQFF.

The V call is TRBV27, the J call TRBJ2-7; D perhaps matches TRBD2 (6 bases). Germline assignment: CDR1 MNHEY and CDR2 SMNVEV (reference sequence). This CDR3 is 14 amino acids long. Trimming took off 5 bases at V and 4 bases at J, with 15 bases between the two ends. CDR3 residues: CASSEPGRPYEQYF. CDR3 DNA: TGTGCCAGCAGTGAGCCCGGGAGACCGTACGAGCAGTACTTC.

The chain links TRBV4-1 to TRBJ2-2, with D possibly being TRBD1 (5 bases). The CDR3 has 15 amino acids. V was trimmed by 2 bases and J by 4 bases, leaving 11 bases between them. CDR1 MGHRA and CDR2 YSYEKL come from the germline V gene. The CDR3 nucleotides are TGCGCCAGCAGCCAATATACAGGTGGCACCGGGGAGCTGTTTTTT. It translates to CASSQYTGGTGELFF.

The chain combines TRBV7-8 with TRBJ1-3; 10 bases are shared with TRBD1. Trimming took 5 bases from V and 3 from J; bases not matched to a gene: 16. CDR1 is SGHVS, CDR2 FQNEAQ, per germline. This CDR3 is built from 19 residues. CDR3 bases: TGTGCCAGCAGCGCGAGACAGGGGGCCAGATCCACGGGTGGAAACACCATATATTTT. It is translated as CASSARQGARSTGGNTIYF.

In nucleotides, the CDR3 is TGCGCCAGCAGCCACGGGACTAGCGGGGCAGATACGCAGTATTTT. This sequence encodes CASSHGTSGADTQYF. V is TRBV4-1 and J is TRBJ2-3; 13 bases line up with TRBD2. CDR1 is MGHRA, CDR2 YSYEKL, per germline. V was clipped by 3 bases and J by 4 bases; unmatched bases: 1. The CDR3 consists of 15 residues.

Points on this clone: The sample carries other DNA sequences with the same CDR3. The chain recombines TRBV6-5 with TRBJ2-6, with D unresolved. CDR3 length: 16 residues. The germline gives CDR1 MNHEY, CDR2 SVGAGI. V lost 0 bases and J lost 0, with 6 bases in between. CDR3: CASSYSSVSGANVLTF. CDR3 in DNA: TGTGCCAGCAGTTACTCCTCGGTCTCTGGGGCCAACGTCCTGACTTTC.

The chain recombines TRBV28 with TRBJ1-2; TRBD1 aligns across 11 bases. V gave up 4 bases and J gave up 2 bases; unmatched junction bases: 3. The germline V gene has CDR1 MDHEN and CDR2 SYDVKM. The CDR3 runs to 15 residues. For the CDR3, the DNA is TGTGCCAGCAGTTCCTGGACAGGGGGCAACTATGGCTACACCTTC. This codes for CASSSWTGGNYGYTF.

V and J are TRBV2 and TRBJ1-2, with unresolved D. V was clipped by 0 bases and J by 1 base, with 9 bases between them. CDR3 length: 15 amino acids. Germline V gene data show CDR1 as SNHLY and CDR2 as FYNNEI. CDR3 sequence reads: CASSEAVQINYGYTF. The CDR3 DNA sequence: TGTGCCAGCAGTGAAGCCGTACAGATTAACTATGGCTACACCTTC.

A remark on this clone: Different DNA sequences within this sample yield the same CDR3. The rearrangement links TRBV7-2 to TRBJ2-3, with D possibly matching TRBD2 (6 bases). Trimming left V 1 base short and J 4 bases short, with 9 bases between. The CDR3 has 14 residues. Per germline, CDR1 SGHTA and CDR2 FQGNSA. CDR3 loop: CASSLGLAPDTQYF. In nucleotides, the CDR3 is TGTGCCAGCAGCTTAGGGCTAGCGCCAGATACGCAGTATTTT.

This clone has a single count. The chain links TRBV5-6 to TRBJ2-1; 8 nucleotides agree with TRBD2. Germline V lookup: CDR1 SGHDT, CDR2 YYEEEE. CDR3 size: 16 residues. The V segment lost 4 bases and the J segment 5 bases; nucleotides outside the gene matches: 11. The CDR3, as DNA: TGTGCCAGCAGCCTGGGCGGGAGGAGGTGGGACAATGAGCAGTTCTTC. It is translated as CASSLGGRRWDNEQFF.

The chain recombines TRBV28 with TRBJ2-7, with 8 positions matching TRBD1. The junction had 5 bases not matched to a gene; V was cut back by 5 bases and J by 2 bases. CDR1 and CDR2 (germline): MDHEN, SYDVKM. The CDR3 is made up of 14 amino acids. The CDR3 protein is CASSRTGWAYEQYF. CDR3 nucleotide sequence: TGTGCCAGCAGTCGGACAGGGTGGGCCTACGAGCAGTACTTC.

To note about this clone: A junction end diverges from the germline sequence, so it may reflect a read error. This sequence joins TRBV5-4 and TRBJ2-7, with a possible D match to TRBD1 (6 bases). Germline V gene lookup returns CDR1 SGHNT and CDR2 YYREEE (reference sequence). This CDR3 comprises 13 residues. The CDR3 region has the DNA TGTGCCAGCACCGTTCGGACAGAGCCTACTTTCGGCTTC. It specifies CASTVRTEPTFGF.

Concerning this clone itself: The same CDR3 also results from other DNA sequences found in this sample. V usage is TRBV10-3 and J usage is TRBJ1-2, with D possibly TRBD1 on 5 matching bases. CDR1 and CDR2 (germline): ENHRY, SYGVKD. Trimming cost V 0 bases and J 8 bases, with 13 bases left between them. The CDR3 is made up of 14 amino acids. The CDR3 here is CAISESRQGGGYTF. The CDR3 DNA sequence: TGTGCCATCAGTGAGTCGCGTCAGGGCGGAGGCTACACCTTC.

The chain couples TRBV5-6 to TRBJ1-2; TRBD1 might be the D (5 bases). The germline V gene encodes CDR1 SGHDT and CDR2 YYEEEE. The length of the CDR3 is 16 residues. Trimming removed 1 base from V and 6 bases from J, with 19 bases in between. CDR3 nucleotides: TGTGCCAGCAGCTTGAAATCCGGGGCCTATGATCATGGCTACACCTTC. This gives the protein CASSLKSGAYDHGYTF.